This TCR beta chain derives from a study of blood T cell repertoires in COVID-19. Study context: Specimens from acute and convalescent COVID-19 originated in the United States, Italy and Spain. T cells, B-cell-depleted T cells, or PBMCs supplied cDNA or gDNA.

Authors' data handling: The authors estimated nucleated cell counts from reference gene primer amplification. TCRdb keeps only in-frame clones here, not all; method: immunoSEQ multiplex PCR. V and J calls plus clone size are reproduced from that table; the DNA served to infer D and trimming. Among approximately 250,000 clones listed, approximately 86% were seen once. V lost 6 bases to trimming and J lost 5 bases; unmatched junction nucleotides: 11. CDR1 is LNHDA, CDR2 SQIVND, per germline (reference sequence). This CDR3 has 16 residues. The V gene is TRBV19, the J gene TRBJ1-4; 8 positions match TRBD1. This clonotype was sampled from a man younger than 45 with active or convalescent COVID-19. Specimen: peripheral blood. Here the CDR3 reads CASRIRQGLLNEKLFF. Here the CDR3 DNA reads TGTGCCAGTAGAATTAGACAGGGGCTCCTGAATGAAAAACTGTTTTTT.